These 10 T cell receptor beta chains share one sample of origin, sequenced in a study of shared clonotypes between healthy human individuals. Some clones are missing from TCRdb's copy, which holds only in-frame ones; the method was immunoSEQ multiplex PCR. The table lists about 2 million clones, 95% of them singletons. Material: naive CD4+ T cells sorted from blood. Subset of the sample: CD45RA+ positively selected. The receptors originated from a man aged 18 to 29 in good health.

The table lists this clone with a count of one. The chain is built from TRBV5-1 and TRBJ1-6; no firm D call. CDR1 is SGHRS, CDR2 YFSETQ, per germline. V lost 0 bases and J 10 bases, leaving 11 bases between the germline ends. The CDR3 runs 14 residues. The CDR3 loop is CASSLGGMGSPLHF. The CDR3 nucleotides read TGCGCCAGCAGCTTGGGCGGGATGGGATCACCCCTCCACTTT.

The chain couples TRBV2 to TRBJ2-2, with a weak D call TRBD1 (5 bases). The CDR3 extends over 14 amino acids. Deletions cut 4 bases from V and 6 bases from J, with 12 bases between. Germline V gives CDR1 SNHLY, CDR2 FYNNEI. The CDR3 protein is CASSGQPVPGELFF. CDR3 sequence (DNA): TGTGCCAGCAGTGGACAGCCCGTCCCCGGGGAGCTGTTTTTT.

The chain uses TRBV30 and TRBJ1-6; the D is unclear. Germline lookup yields CDR1 GTSNPN and CDR2 SVGIG (reference sequence). The CDR3 has 12 residues. V shed 0 bases and J shed 14 bases, with 11 bases lying between them. The chain's CDR3 is CAWSVSPSALHF. The CDR3, as DNA: TGTGCCTGGAGTGTATCTCCCTCGGCCCTCCACTTT.

The V gene is TRBV28, the J gene TRBJ2-3, with 14 bases identical to TRBD2. From germline, CDR1 is MDHEN and CDR2 SYDVKM. The CDR3 extends over 17 amino acids. J was trimmed by 4 bases and V by 6 bases; bases with no gene match: 9. The CDR3 reads CASRQETSGRGPDTQYF. The DNA for the CDR3 is TGTGCCAGCAGACAAGAGACTAGCGGGAGGGGGCCAGATACGCAGTATTTT.

The chain has TRBV21-1 and TRBJ1-1. TRBV21-1 is an annotated pseudogene. This CDR3 comprises 11 residues. As DNA, the CDR3 is TGTGCCAGTACAAACGGCACTGAAGCTTTCTTT. Translating it yields CASTNGTEAFF.

Here the CDR3 reads CASSLEERDDTQYF. The CDR3 DNA reads TGTGCCAGCAGCTTAGAGGAGAGGGACGATACGCAGTATTTT. This chain joins TRBV7-8 and TRBJ2-3; D possibly matches TRBD1 or TRBD2 (5 bases each). The V gene's germline CDR1 is SGHVS and CDR2 FQNEAQ. The CDR3 extends over 14 amino acids. V lost 1 base and J 6 bases, leaving 11 bases between the germline ends.

The chain's CDR3 is CASSSTGRARETQYF. The CDR3 DNA follows: TGTGCCAGCAGCTCAACTGGACGGGCCCGAGAGACCCAGTACTTC. This chain uses TRBV7-9 with TRBJ2-5; D is uncertain. The CDR3 runs 15 residues. Trimming shortened V by 4 bases and J by 4 bases, and 16 bases separated the two germline ends. Germline assignment: CDR1 SEHNR and CDR2 FQNEAQ (reference sequence).

The V call is TRBV6-1, the J call TRBJ2-1; maybe TRBD2 (6 bases). Deletions cut 6 bases from V and 0 bases from J, with 12 bases between. The CDR3 is made up of 15 amino acids. Germline CDR1 MNHNS, CDR2 SASEGT. CDR3 sequence (DNA): TGTGCCAGCAGGCTTGCCGGGAGCTCCTACAATGAGCAGTTCTTC. Encoded protein: CASRLAGSSYNEQFF.

In the case of this clone: Other DNA sequences in this specimen translate into the identical CDR3. The rearrangement joins TRBV28 to TRBJ2-7, with TRBD1 identical over 11 bases. Germline CDR1 is MDHEN and CDR2 is SYDVKM. Unmatched junction bases numbered 2, after V lost 3 bases and J lost 1 base. The CDR3 has 15 residues. DNA of the CDR3: TGTGCCAGCAGTTTGGGGACAGGGGGTTCCTACGAGCAGTACTTC. This encodes CASSLGTGGSYEQYF.

A word on this clone: Relative to the germline gene, one junction end is altered; a read error may explain this. V usage is TRBV2 and J usage is TRBJ2-5; a weak D match, TRBD2 (5 bases). CDR1 is SNHLY and CDR2 is FYNNEI in the germline V gene. The CDR3 has 12 amino acids. The CDR3 DNA sequence: TGTGCCAGCGGCACAAGCGGAGAGACCCGGTACTTC. Translating it yields CASGTSGETRYF. Drawing the rest from reference TRBV2 and TRBJ2-5, the complete variable domain is EPEVTQTPSHQVTQMGQEVILRCVPISNHLYFYWYRQILGQKVEFLVSFYNNEISEKSEIFDDQFSVERPDGSNFTLKIRSTKLEDSAMYFCASGTSGETRYFGPGTRLLVL.